This T cell receptor (beta chain) appears in the sequencing data of a study of regulatory T cells in long-lasting Graves disease. The time point was: newly diagnosed GD, antithyroid drugs for less than 3 months. Extracted RNA from PBMCs served as the source of the TCR library. The CDR3 is 15 residues long. The ends were cut back, 0 bases at V and 2 bases at J, with 11 bases in the middle. CDR1 is SGDLS, CDR2 YYNGEE, per germline. In building TCR beta libraries, iRepertoire HTBI primers were used together with Arm-PCR of CDR3 regions. TCRdb ran MiXCR on the multiplex PCR reads and lists one entry per CDR3 protein. Altogether some 450,000 distinct CDR3 sequences are present, roughly 15% being singletons, with the ten largest covering roughly a tenth. The data also belong to a second study, concerning T cells in Graves' hyperthyroidism and ophthalmopathy. That report adds: The primer set for the first-round RT-PCR of the TCR CDR3 was HTBI. The model forecast ophthalmopathy, anticipating it by a median around 6.5 months before onset.

Sequenced here: peripheral blood mononuclear cells (PBMCs), sampled at new diagnosis, from a patient treated with antithyroid drugs. The genes are TRBV9 and TRBJ1-2; a weak D match, TRBD1 (5 bases). The clonotype originates from a woman younger than 45 with Graves disease. CDR3 DNA: TGTGCCAGCAGCGTAGAGTTAGGGACGAACTATGGCTACACCTTC. Residues: CASSVELGTNYGYTF.